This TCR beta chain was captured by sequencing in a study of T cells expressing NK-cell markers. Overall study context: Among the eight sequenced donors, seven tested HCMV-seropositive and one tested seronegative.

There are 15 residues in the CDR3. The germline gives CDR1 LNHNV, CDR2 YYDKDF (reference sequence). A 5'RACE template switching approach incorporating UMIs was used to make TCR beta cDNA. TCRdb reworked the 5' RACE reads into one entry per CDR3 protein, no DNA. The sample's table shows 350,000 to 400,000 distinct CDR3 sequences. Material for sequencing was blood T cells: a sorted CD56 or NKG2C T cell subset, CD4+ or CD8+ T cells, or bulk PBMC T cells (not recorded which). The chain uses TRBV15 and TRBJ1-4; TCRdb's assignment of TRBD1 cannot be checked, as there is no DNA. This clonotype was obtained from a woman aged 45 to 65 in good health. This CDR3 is CATSREGQGNEKLFF.